One sample yielded the 3 T cell receptor beta chains listed below, sequenced in a study of OX40 agonist ivuxolimab in advanced cancers. The method was immunoSEQ multiplex PCR; TCRdb's version includes in-frame clones alone and lacks a portion of them. The sample holds tens of thousands of clones, roughly four fifths seen once. Here the sequenced sample was CD4+ or CD8+ T cells sorted from blood, taken in a trial of the OX40 agonist ivuxolimab. These TCRs come from an adult with an advanced solid tumor such as melanoma, head and neck, liver or kidney cancer.

This clone came up once. V and J are TRBV10-2 and TRBJ2-7; D is undetermined. Germline lookup yields CDR1 WSHSY and CDR2 SAAADI. CDR3 size: 12 residues. The V and J ends lost 2 bases and 2 bases respectively, with 4 bases between them. The CDR3: CASSEVAYEQYF. The CDR3, as DNA: TGCGCCAGCAGTGAGGTCGCCTACGAGCAGTACTTC.

The chain links TRBV30 to TRBJ2-7; possibly TRBD1 or TRBD2 for D (6 bases each). This CDR3 region has 14 residues. Trimming cost V 0 bases and J 1 base, with 10 bases left between them. Per the germline V gene, CDR1 is GTSNPN and CDR2 is SVGIG (reference sequence). CDR3 loop: CAWSVGGGSYEQYF. Here the CDR3 DNA reads TGTGCCTGGAGTGTGGGGGGCGGTTCCTACGAGCAGTACTTC.

CDR3 bases: TGTGCCAGCAGCCCGCACCAGGGCCCATCCTACGAGCAGTACTTC. This gives the protein CASSPHQGPSYEQYF. V is TRBV7-3 and J is TRBJ2-7; D might be TRBD1 (5 bases). CDR1 and CDR2 (germline): SGHTA, FQGTGA. Trimming took 5 bases from V and 1 from J, leaving 15 bases between them. CDR3 size: 15 residues.